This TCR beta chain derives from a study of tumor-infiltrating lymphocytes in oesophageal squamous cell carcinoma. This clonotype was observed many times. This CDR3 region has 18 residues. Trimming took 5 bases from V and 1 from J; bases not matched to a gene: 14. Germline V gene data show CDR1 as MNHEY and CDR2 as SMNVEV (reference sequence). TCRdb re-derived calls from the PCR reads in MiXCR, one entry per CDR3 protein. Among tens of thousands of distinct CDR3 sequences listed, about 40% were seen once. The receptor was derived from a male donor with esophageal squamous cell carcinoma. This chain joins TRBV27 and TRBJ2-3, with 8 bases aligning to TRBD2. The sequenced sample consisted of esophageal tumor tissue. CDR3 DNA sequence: TGTGCCAGCAGTCCAATACACCCAGCGGGGGCGGGCACAGATACGCAGTATTTT. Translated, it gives CASSPIHPAGAGTDTQYF.